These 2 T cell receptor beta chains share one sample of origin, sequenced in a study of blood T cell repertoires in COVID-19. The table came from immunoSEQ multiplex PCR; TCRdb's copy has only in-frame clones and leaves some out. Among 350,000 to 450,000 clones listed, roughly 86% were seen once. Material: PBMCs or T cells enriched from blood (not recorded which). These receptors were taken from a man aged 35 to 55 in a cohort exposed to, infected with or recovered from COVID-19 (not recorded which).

CDR3 bases: TGTGCCAGCAGTTTTAGGGGATACGGCAATCAGCCCCAGCATTTT. This encodes CASSFRGYGNQPQHF. This sequence joins TRBV28 and TRBJ1-5, with D perhaps TRBD1 (5 bases). The CDR3 covers 15 residues. Deletions cut 3 bases from V and 2 bases from J, with 11 bases between. Germline CDR1 MDHEN, CDR2 SYDVKM.

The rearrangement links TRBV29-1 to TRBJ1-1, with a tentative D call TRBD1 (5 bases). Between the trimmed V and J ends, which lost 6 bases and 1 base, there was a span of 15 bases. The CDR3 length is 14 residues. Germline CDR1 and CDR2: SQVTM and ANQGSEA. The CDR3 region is CSVAHRLGNTEAFF. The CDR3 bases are TGCAGCGTCGCTCACAGGCTGGGGAACACTGAAGCTTTCTTT. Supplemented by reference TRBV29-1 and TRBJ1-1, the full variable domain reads SAVISQKPSRDICQRGTSLTIQCQVDSQVTMMFWYRQQPGQSLTLIATANQGSEATYESGFVIDKFPISRPNLTFSTLTVSNMSPEDSSIYLCSVAHRLGNTEAFFGQGTRLTVV.